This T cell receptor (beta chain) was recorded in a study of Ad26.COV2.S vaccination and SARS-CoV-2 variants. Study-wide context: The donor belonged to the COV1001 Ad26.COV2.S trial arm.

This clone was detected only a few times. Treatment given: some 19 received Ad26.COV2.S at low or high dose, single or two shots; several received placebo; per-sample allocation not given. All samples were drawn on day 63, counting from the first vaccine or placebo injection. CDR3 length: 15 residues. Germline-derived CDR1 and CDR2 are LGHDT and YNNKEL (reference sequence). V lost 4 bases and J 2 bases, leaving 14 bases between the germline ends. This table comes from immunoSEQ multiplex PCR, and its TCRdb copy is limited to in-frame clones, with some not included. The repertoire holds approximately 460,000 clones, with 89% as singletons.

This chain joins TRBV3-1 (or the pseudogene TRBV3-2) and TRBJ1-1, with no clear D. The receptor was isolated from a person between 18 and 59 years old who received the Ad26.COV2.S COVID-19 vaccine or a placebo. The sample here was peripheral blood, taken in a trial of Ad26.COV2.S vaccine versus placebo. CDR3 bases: TGTGCCAGCAGCCCCCTACCGGGATTAAACACTGAAGCTTTCTTT. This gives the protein CASSPLPGLNTEAFF.